These T cell receptor beta chains were read from a single sample in a study of blood T cell repertoires in COVID-19. Clones were read by immunoSEQ multiplex PCR, and TCRdb kept only the in-frame ones, dropping some. The sample includes about 160,000 clones, 65% to 85% of them seen just once. Sample: peripheral blood. Source of these receptors: a man aged 60 to 69 with active or convalescent COVID-19. The CDR3 runs from the conserved cysteine through the conserved F or W. Each record gives: J gene, V gene, clone size, D gene, CDR3 DNA, CDR3 protein. The D gene is left open where the match is weak. For some rows the clone size is stated as once, few or many, or as a class when expanded; others skip it.

TRBJ2-3 | TRBV2 | . | TRBD2 | TGTGCCAGCAGTTCAGGAGCGGGGCCTAGCACAGATACGCAGTATTTT | CASSSGAGPSTDTQYF
TRBJ2-5 | TRBV3-1/TRBV3-2 | once | . | TGTGCCAGCAGCCCCCGGGGGCTAGCGGTCGTAGGGGAGACCCAGTACTTC | CASSPRGLAVVGETQYF
TRBJ1-6 | TRBV2 | . | TRBD1 | TGTGCCAGCACCTCGGACAGGGCCTCACCCCTCCACTTT | CASTSDRASPLHF
TRBJ1-2 | TRBV5-1 | . | . | TGCGCCAGTACAGAAACAGGGTTGGACGGCTACACCTTC | CASTETGLDGYTF
TRBJ1-1 | TRBV29-1 | . | . | TGCAGCGTTGGACCAACAGGGGAAGCTTTCTTT | CSVGPTGEAFF
TRBJ2-3 | TRBV9 | . | TRBD2 | TGTGCCAGCAGCGTCGGCGGGGGGGGCACAGATACGCAGTATTTT | CASSVGGGGTDTQYF
TRBJ1-4 | TRBV2 | few | TRBD1 | TGTGCCAGCAGTGAGCTGTCAGGGGGCAGGGAAAAACTGTTTTTT | CASSELSGGREKLFF
TRBJ2-7 | TRBV20-1 | . | . | TGCAGTGCTAGTGGGCGGTCACGCTCCTACGAGCAGTACTTC | CSASGRSRSYEQYF
TRBJ2-1 | TRBV7-9 | once | TRBD2 | TGTGCCAGCAGCGTCAAAGGCGGACTAGCGGATAACAATGAGCAGTTCTTC | CASSVKGGLADNNEQFF
TRBJ1-2 | TRBV5-1 | once | . | TGCGCCAGCAGCGCGGATGGTAGTGATCCTGGCTACACCTTC | CASSADGSDPGYTF
TRBJ1-1 | TRBV28 | . | . | TGTGCCAGCAGTCCGCGTCTACTGAACACTGAAGCTTTCTTT | CASSPRLLNTEAFF
TRBJ1-1 | TRBV2 | . | . | TGTGCCAGCAGTGTAACAGGCATGAACACTGAAGCTTTCTTT | CASSVTGMNTEAFF
TRBJ2-7 | TRBV10-3 | . | . | TGTGCCATCAGTGTGGCTAGCGAGTACGAGCAGTACTTC | CAISVASEYEQYF
TRBJ1-1 | TRBV5-1 | . | TRBD1 | TGCGCCAGCAGCCGAAGTCCCGGGACAGGGTCGGAAGCTTTCTTT | CASSRSPGTGSEAFF
TRBJ1-2 | TRBV6-5 | . | TRBD1 | TGTGCCAGCAGTACTACAGGGGGCGGGGGCTACACCTTC | CASSTTGGGGYTF
TRBJ1-6 | TRBV7-6 | few | TRBD1 | TGTGCCAGCAGCGCCGGGACAGGGAACTCACCCCTCCACTTT | CASSAGTGNSPLHF